This entry is about one T cell receptor beta chain. The entry originates in a study of blood T cell repertoires in COVID-19. Across the whole study: The United States, Italy and Spain provided the acute and convalescent COVID-19 samples. The analysed material was cDNA or gDNA that came from T cells, B-cell-depleted T cells, or PBMCs.

Authors' data handling: Using reference gene primer amplification, nucleated cell counts were estimated. The data were produced by immunoSEQ multiplex PCR, yet TCRdb's version contains in-frame clones alone and is incomplete. V, J and clone size derive from that table, while D and trimming were established from the DNA sequence. The data hold approximately 160,000 clones, with 84% observed a single time. CDR1 is MDHEN and CDR2 is SYDVKM in the germline V gene. The CDR3 sequence is 13 residues long. V was cut by 2 bases and J by 4 bases, with 8 bases left in between. This TCR derives from a man younger than 30 with active or convalescent COVID-19. This chain uses TRBV28 with TRBJ1-1; D perhaps matches TRBD1 (5 bases). Input material: peripheral blood. This CDR3 reads CASSLPGGTEAFF. The CDR3 DNA is TGTGCCAGCAGTTTACCCGGGGGCACTGAAGCTTTCTTT.